Following are 21 T cell receptor beta chains from one sample sequenced in a study of blood T cell repertoires in COVID-19. The repertoire was sequenced with immunoSEQ multiplex PCR; TCRdb's copy has only in-frame clones and lacks some. The table records roughly 250,000 clones, 80% to 90% of them present only once. Sequencing input: PBMCs or T cells enriched from blood (not recorded which). The receptors derive from a man in his fifties who had been exposed to COVID-19.

This chain connects TRBV27 to TRBJ2-1; 12 bases line up with TRBD2. V lost 8 bases, J lost 9 bases, and 8 bases stayed unmatched. The germline V gene has CDR1 MNHEY and CDR2 SMNVEV (reference sequence). This CDR3 has 14 residues. CDR3 loop: CASARLAGVTEQFF. Here the CDR3 DNA reads TGTGCCAGCGCCCGACTAGCGGGAGTTACTGAGCAGTTCTTC.

This clone was detected a few times. The CDR3 region has the DNA TGCGCCAGCAGCTCTACTAGCTTAGAGACCGGGGAGCTGTTTTTT. The encoded protein is CASSSTSLETGELFF. The chain employs TRBV4-1 and TRBJ2-2; D might be TRBD2 (6 bases). In germline, CDR1 is MGHRA, CDR2 YSYEKL. The CDR3 runs to 15 residues. V was shortened by 5 bases and J by 5 bases, with 15 bases between the two germline ends.

V is TRBV28 and J is TRBJ2-1; TRBD2 matches 13 bases. CDR1 MDHEN and CDR2 SYDVKM come from the germline V gene. The CDR3 runs 16 residues. The junction had 5 bases not matched to a gene; V was cut back by 4 bases and J by 5 bases. The CDR3 protein is CASSSPGTSGNNEQFF. Here the CDR3 DNA reads TGTGCCAGCAGTTCTCCCGGGACTAGCGGGAACAATGAGCAGTTCTTC.

J is TRBJ2-1 and V is TRBV5-1; no definite D call. The CDR3 is made up of 14 amino acids. The germline CDR1 and CDR2 sequences are SGHRS and YFSETQ. V lost 0 bases, J lost 6 bases, and 10 bases lay in between. CDR3 protein: CASSLVSTANEQFF. DNA for the CDR3: TGCGCCAGCAGCTTGGTTAGTACCGCCAATGAGCAGTTCTTC.

The chain couples TRBV10-3 to TRBJ2-3; D uncertain. CDR1 is ENHRY, CDR2 SYGVKD, per germline. The ends were cut back, 5 bases at V and 3 bases at J, with 12 bases in the middle. CDR3 length: 14 residues. Here the CDR3 DNA reads TGTGCCATCAGTTCACTATCCGAAACAGATACGCAGTATTTT. It yields the protein CAISSLSETDTQYF.

The chain carries TRBV5-1 and TRBJ2-1; 7 bases line up with TRBD2. The CDR3 is 15 residues long. The V gene end was trimmed by 2 bases and the J gene end by 9 bases; junction bases not matched to a gene: 11. In germline, CDR1 is SGHRS, CDR2 YFSETQ. The CDR3 reads CASSLQPVGGGEQFF. DNA of the CDR3: TGCGCCAGCAGCTTACAACCCGTGGGGGGGGGTGAGCAGTTCTTC.

The chain joins TRBV5-6 to TRBJ1-5; 8 nucleotides agree with TRBD1. This CDR3 is 15 amino acids long. V shed 1 base, J shed 5 bases, and the junction held 5 bases outside the gene matches. Germline CDR1 and CDR2: SGHDT and YYEEEE. Here the CDR3 DNA reads TGTGCCAGCAGCTTGTTGCAGGGGGCCGATCAGCCCCAGCATTTT. Its translation is CASSLLQGADQPQHF.

V and J are TRBV7-2 and TRBJ2-2, with D perhaps matching TRBD2 (5 bases). CDR3 length: 17 amino acids. Deletions cut 1 base from V and 0 bases from J, with 12 bases between. The germline gives CDR1 SGHTA, CDR2 FQGNSA. CDR3 sequence reads: CASSLVLRLTNTGELFF. CDR3 sequence (DNA): TGTGCCAGCAGCTTAGTCTTGAGACTAACGAACACCGGGGAGCTGTTTTTT.

J is TRBJ2-5 and V is TRBV5-1; the match to TRBD1 covers 10 bases. Germline loops: CDR1 SGHRS, CDR2 YFSETQ. V lost 4 bases, J lost 3 bases, and 6 bases stayed unmatched. The CDR3 runs 15 residues. In DNA, the CDR3 is TGCGCCAGCAGCCAAACCGGGACAGGGGAAGAGACCCAGTACTTC. Its translation is CASSQTGTGEETQYF. The variable domain in full, completed from reference TRBV5-1 and TRBJ2-5, reads KAGVTQTPRYLIKTRGQQVTLSCSPISGHRSVSWYQQTPGQGLQFLFEYFSETQRNKGNFPGRFSGRQFSNSRSEMNVSTLELGDSALYLCASSQTGTGEETQYFGPGTRLLVL.

This chain uses TRBV5-1 with TRBJ1-6, with 7 bases identical to TRBD1. CDR3 length equals 16 residues. Losses at the gene ends were 0 bases for V and 8 bases for J; bases not matched to a gene: 8. Germline lookup yields CDR1 SGHRS and CDR2 YFSETQ. The CDR3 is CASSLETGLGYSPLHF. CDR3 sequence (DNA): TGCGCCAGCAGCTTGGAGACAGGGTTGGGTTATTCACCCCTCCACTTT.

Here the CDR3 DNA reads TGTGCTAGCAGCCGGGACTGGGGAGGAGAGCAGTACGTC. Translating it yields CASSRDWGGEQYV. The chain employs TRBV7-7 and TRBJ2-7, with a tentative D call TRBD2 (6 bases). Germline V CDR1 and CDR2: SSHAT, FNYEAQ (reference sequence). This CDR3 has 13 residues.

The chain recombines TRBV7-2 with TRBJ1-1; D call uncertain. This CDR3 has 14 residues. Trimming took 4 bases from V and 6 from J, leaving 15 bases between them. Germline V gives CDR1 SGHTA, CDR2 FQGNSA. The CDR3: CASSSSPWEAEAFF. DNA of the CDR3: TGTGCCAGCAGCTCCAGCCCCTGGGAGGCTGAAGCTTTCTTT. The full variable domain, rest sourced from reference TRBV7-2 and TRBJ1-1, is GAGVSQSPSNKVTEKGKDVELRCDPISGHTALYWYRQSLGQGLEFLIYFQGNSAPDKSGLPSDRFSAERTGGSVSTLTIQRTQQEDSAVYLCASSSSPWEAEAFFGQGTRLTVV.

The CDR3 DNA is TGTGCCAGCAGCCAAGATGGCAGGGACTATGGCTACACCTTC. Translating it yields CASSQDGRDYGYTF. The rearrangement uses TRBV4-2 and TRBJ1-2; D perhaps matches TRBD1 (5 bases). Deletions cut 0 bases from V and 3 bases from J, with 8 bases between. The CDR3 sequence is 14 residues long. The germline CDR1 and CDR2 sequences are LGHNA and YNFKEQ.

This clone was seen once. The chain employs TRBV5-1 and TRBJ1-4, with 8 positions matching TRBD1. V shed 4 bases, J shed 0 bases, and the junction held 5 bases outside the gene matches. This CDR3 spans 16 amino acids. Germline CDR1 and CDR2: SGHRS and YFSETQ. DNA for the CDR3: TGCGCCAGCAGCCTGGGACAGGCTGCAACTAATGAAAAACTGTTTTTT. Protein: CASSLGQAATNEKLFF.

V gene TRBV7-2 combines with J gene TRBJ2-7; 9 positions agree with TRBD2. The trim removed 5 bases at V and 4 bases at J, leaving 9 bases unmatched. Germline values: CDR1 SGHTA, CDR2 FQGNSA. The CDR3 runs 15 residues. The CDR3 spells CASSPSRLAVYEQYF. CDR3 nucleotides: TGTGCCAGCAGCCCCTCGAGACTAGCGGTTTACGAGCAGTACTTC.

The chain links TRBV2 to TRBJ1-5; 8 nucleotides agree with TRBD1. V dropped 4 bases and J dropped 6; count of bases not matched to a gene: 8. The germline gives CDR1 SNHLY, CDR2 FYNNEI. The CDR3 covers 15 residues. CDR3 DNA sequence: TGTGCCAGCAGTGCGGACAGGGAGGGCATTCAGCCCCAGCATTTT. Residues: CASSADREGIQPQHF.

The CDR3 here is CASSVGQSAEAFF. The CDR3 region has the DNA TGCGCCAGCAGCGTGGGACAGTCGGCTGAAGCTTTCTTT. The chain joins TRBV5-1 to TRBJ1-1; 7 nucleotides line up with TRBD1. The CDR3 is 13 residues long. Germline V gives CDR1 SGHRS, CDR2 YFSETQ. The trim removed 4 bases at V and 6 bases at J, leaving 6 bases unmatched. The full variable domain, completed using reference TRBV5-1 and TRBJ1-1, is KAGVTQTPRYLIKTRGQQVTLSCSPISGHRSVSWYQQTPGQGLQFLFEYFSETQRNKGNFPGRFSGRQFSNSRSEMNVSTLELGDSALYLCASSVGQSAEAFFGQGTRLTVV.

The J gene is TRBJ1-2, the V gene TRBV6-5, with a tentative D call TRBD1 (6 bases). Deletions cut 0 bases from V and 4 bases from J, with 15 bases between. CDR3 length: 16 residues. CDR1 and CDR2 from the germline V gene are MNHEY and SVGAGI. The CDR3 DNA reads TGTGCCAGCAGTTACTCGTTCAGGGGTGTTAGCTATGGCTACACCTTC. Its protein is CASSYSFRGVSYGYTF.

The V and J genes are TRBV24-1 and TRBJ2-3; 7 bases match TRBD1. The V and J ends lost 3 bases and 2 bases, in that order; junction bases with no gene match: 7. Looked up from germline, CDR1 is KGHDR and CDR2 is SFDVKD. This CDR3 comprises 16 residues. The CDR3 loop reads CATSDSRDSLTDTQYF. DNA of the CDR3: TGTGCCACCAGTGATAGTAGGGACAGTCTCACAGATACGCAGTATTTT.

This chain joins TRBV9 and TRBJ2-7; TRBD2 matches at 12 bases. The CDR3 loop spans 16 amino acids. Germline CDR1 reads SGDLS; CDR2 reads YYNGEE. The V gene end was trimmed by 0 bases and the J gene end by 5 bases; junction bases not matched to a gene: 6. CDR3: CASSVGLAGDPNEQYF. CDR3 nucleotides: TGTGCCAGCAGCGTAGGACTAGCGGGGGACCCCAACGAGCAGTACTTC.

The chain links TRBV6-1 to TRBJ2-2, with TRBD1 matching over 9 bases. This CDR3 spans 16 amino acids. CDR1 is MNHNS and CDR2 is SASEGT in the germline V gene. The V gene end was trimmed by 2 bases and the J gene end by 4 bases; junction bases not matched to a gene: 5. CDR3 region: CASSETTGGVTGELFF. DNA of the CDR3: TGTGCCAGCAGTGAAACCACAGGGGGCGTCACCGGGGAGCTGTTTTTT.